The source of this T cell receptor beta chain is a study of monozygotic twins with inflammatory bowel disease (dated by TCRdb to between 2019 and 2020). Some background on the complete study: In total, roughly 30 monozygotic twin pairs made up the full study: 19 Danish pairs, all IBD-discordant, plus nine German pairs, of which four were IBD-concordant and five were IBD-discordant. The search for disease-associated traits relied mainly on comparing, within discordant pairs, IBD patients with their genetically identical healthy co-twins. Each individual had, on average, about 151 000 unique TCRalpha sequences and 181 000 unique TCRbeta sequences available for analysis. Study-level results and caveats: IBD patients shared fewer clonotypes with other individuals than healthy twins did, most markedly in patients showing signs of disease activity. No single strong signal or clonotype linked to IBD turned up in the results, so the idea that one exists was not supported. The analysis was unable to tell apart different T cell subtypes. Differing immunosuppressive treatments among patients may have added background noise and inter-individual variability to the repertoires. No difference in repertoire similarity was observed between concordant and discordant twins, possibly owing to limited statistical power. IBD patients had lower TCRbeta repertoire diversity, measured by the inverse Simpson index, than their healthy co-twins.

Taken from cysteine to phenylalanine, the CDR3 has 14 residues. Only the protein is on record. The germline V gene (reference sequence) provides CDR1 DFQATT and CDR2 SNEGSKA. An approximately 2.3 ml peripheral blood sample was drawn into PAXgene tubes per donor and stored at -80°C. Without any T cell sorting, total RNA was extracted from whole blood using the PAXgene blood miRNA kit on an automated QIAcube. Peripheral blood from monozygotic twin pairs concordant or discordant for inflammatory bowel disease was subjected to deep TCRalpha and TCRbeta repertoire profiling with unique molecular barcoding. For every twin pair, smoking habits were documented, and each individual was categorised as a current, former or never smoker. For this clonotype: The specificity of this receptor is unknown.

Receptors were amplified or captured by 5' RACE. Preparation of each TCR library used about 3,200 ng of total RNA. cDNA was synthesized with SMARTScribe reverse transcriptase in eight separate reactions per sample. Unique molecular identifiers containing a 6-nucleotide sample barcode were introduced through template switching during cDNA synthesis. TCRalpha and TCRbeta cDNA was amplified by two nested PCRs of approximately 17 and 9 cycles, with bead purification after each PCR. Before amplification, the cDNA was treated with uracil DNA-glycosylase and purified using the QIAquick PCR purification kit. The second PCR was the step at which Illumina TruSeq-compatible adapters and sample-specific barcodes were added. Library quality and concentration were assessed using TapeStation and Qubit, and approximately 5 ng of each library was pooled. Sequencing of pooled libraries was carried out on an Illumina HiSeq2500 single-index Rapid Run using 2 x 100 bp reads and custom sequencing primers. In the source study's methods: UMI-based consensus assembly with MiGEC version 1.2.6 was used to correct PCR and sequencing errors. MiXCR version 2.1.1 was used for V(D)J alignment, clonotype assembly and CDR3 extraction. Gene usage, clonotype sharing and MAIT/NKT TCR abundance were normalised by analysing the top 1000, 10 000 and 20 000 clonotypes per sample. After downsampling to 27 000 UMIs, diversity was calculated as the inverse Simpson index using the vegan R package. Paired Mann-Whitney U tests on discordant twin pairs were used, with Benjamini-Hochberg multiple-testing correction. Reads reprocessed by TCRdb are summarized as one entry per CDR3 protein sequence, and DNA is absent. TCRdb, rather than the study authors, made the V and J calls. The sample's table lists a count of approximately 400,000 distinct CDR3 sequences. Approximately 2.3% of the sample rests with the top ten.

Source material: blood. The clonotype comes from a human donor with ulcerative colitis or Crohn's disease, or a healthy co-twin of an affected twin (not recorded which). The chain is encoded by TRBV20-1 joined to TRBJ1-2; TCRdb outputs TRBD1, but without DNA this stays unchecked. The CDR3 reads CSAKDSRRSYGYTF.